This T cell receptor (beta chain) was sequenced in a study of cytomegalovirus exposure and HLA in healthy donors. Study-level findings and limits: Researchers reported in a later analysis that a missense DCLRE1C variant was tied to TCR beta V- and J-gene trimming. Analyses of presence and absence presupposed an approximately uniform sequencing depth across donors. Later on, analysis showed that most CMV-associated TCR beta chains appeared to be HLA-restricted.

Regarding this clone: Its target is unknown.

PCR used 60 Vbeta primers and 13 Jbeta primers. As originally analysed: Unique TCR beta chains numbered around 75 million in a later analysis, with around 10 million shared. The assay was immunoSEQ multiplex PCR, and TCRdb's table has in-frame clones only and misses some. Clonal size and the V and J genes are those of that table, whereas D and trimming came from the DNA. The sample includes 110,000 to 150,000 clones, roughly four fifths seen only once; the top ten take under 15%. Germline CDR1 is SGHVS and CDR2 is FNYEAQ. This CDR3 region has 15 residues. V lost 5 bases to trimming and J lost 7 bases; unmatched junction nucleotides: 8.

This clonotype was sampled from a human donor in good health. V usage is TRBV7-6 and J usage is TRBJ2-2; 9 bases are shared with TRBD2. The sequencing input was PBMCs. Written as DNA, the CDR3 is TGTGCCAGCAGCAAGGGACTAGCCGGGGGCGGGGAGCTGTTTTTT. Translating it yields CASSKGLAGGGELFF.